The 2 T cell receptor beta chains reported below all come from one sample, sequenced in a study of T cell responses to AZD1222 COVID-19 vaccine. The table came from immunoSEQ multiplex PCR; TCRdb's copy has only in-frame clones and leaves some out. The sample holds over 85,000 clones, roughly 89% seen once. Source: peripheral blood, taken on day 0 of AZD1222 vaccination. The receptor source for this set is an adult in good health.

A word on this clone: At one end the junction does not follow the germline gene, possibly because of a read error. This chain joins TRBV11-3 and TRBJ1-1, with unresolved D. Germline V CDR1 and CDR2: SGHNT, YENEEA. The length of the CDR3 is 13 residues. The CDR3 nucleotides are TGTGCCAGCAGCCTAGAGATGAACACTGAAGCTTTCTTT. Protein: CASSLEMNTEAFF.

The CDR3 coding sequence is TGTGCCAGCAGCGTTAGTACAGGGGGCTACGAGCAGTACTTC. Translation: CASSVSTGGYEQYF. This chain uses TRBV9 with TRBJ2-7, with 8 nucleotides matching TRBD1. The CDR3 sequence is 14 residues long. Germline V gives CDR1 SGDLS, CDR2 YYNGEE. V was pared by 2 bases and J by 3 bases, with 4 bases of the junction left unmatched.